This T cell receptor (beta chain) comes out of a study of T cells in Graves' hyperthyroidism and ophthalmopathy. Findings of the study overall: Separation of ophthalmopathy from stable hyperthyroidism was achieved by a 13 V-J model.

Germline V lookup: CDR1 SGHTA, CDR2 FQGNSA. The CDR3 loop spans 14 amino acids. The V and J ends lost 2 bases and 3 bases respectively, with 10 bases between them. Regions amplified from RNA transcripts were the TCR beta CDR3 regions. HTBI primers drove first-round RT-PCR of the TCR CDR3. TCRdb re-called the multiplex PCR reads with MiXCR, one entry per CDR3 protein. The sample lists about 290,000 distinct CDR3 sequences, roughly 17% occurring once. This clonotype was observed at least ten times. The antigen is undetermined. Over 18 months, lack of ophthalmopathy progression marked Graves' hyperthyroidism as stable. In making diagnoses, clinical symptoms, serum thyroxine and TRAb, thyroid ultrasound and orbital computed tomography were all used.

V and J are TRBV7-2 and TRBJ1-1; D remains ambiguous. Sequencing was performed on blood. This TCR was sampled from a man aged 25 to 40 with Graves' hyperthyroidism. In DNA, the CDR3 is TGTGCCAGCAGCTTAATTGCCGGAGACACTGAAGCTTTCTTT. This codes for CASSLIAGDTEAFF.